The following is a T cell receptor (beta chain) sequence with its context. Only one count was recorded for this clonotype. Its antigen is unknown. No clone much larger than this one lies a single base away; base qualities are absent. One read alone lends weak support. Sequenced using an Illumina HiSeq 1500. The public reads were run again by TCRdb, first through fastp at Q25 and then through MiXCR, and only productive beta chains were kept. Entries are consolidated by CDR3 protein sequence, retaining the most common genes and DNA. A total of approximately 200,000 distinct CDR3 sequences appear in this sample, 28% of them only once. The ten most abundant clones make up about 31% of the sample. V gives up 4 bases and J gives up 3 bases, and the segment between their germline ends measures 24 bases. The CDR3 contains 18 residues, cysteine and phenylalanine counted. Kept here is only the CDR3 DNA, which spans 54 bases and is read in frame from base 1. From the germline V gene, CDR1 is MGHDK and CDR2 is SYGVNS.

This sample is drawn from a study of T cell repertoires in cytomegalovirus infection (dated by TCRdb to about 2019). Turning to the overall study: Because public TCR beta signatures pointed to carriage of CMV infection together with the matching HLA type, the HLA type of each donor mattered for the analysis. The full study reports these points: The ex vivo response was dominated by HLA-C-restricted CMV-specific TCR beta clonotypes, which also provided the single most frequent clonotype in two of eight donors. Cumulative frequency of public TCR beta family members discriminated carriers of CMV infection plus the relevant HLA type in this cohort and an independent 352-donor cohort.

The receptor comes from a human donor in good health (CMV status not recorded). Some clones in this sample may be carry-over from other donors' samples. Here the chain combines TRBV25-1 and TRBJ1-1; the D gene is perhaps TRBD1, from 5 matching bases. Sequenced input: PBMCs. Here is the DNA: TGTGCCAGCAGTGGCCAAAACAGGCCCCGTCTGGGGGACACTGAAGCTTTCTTT. Translated, this gives CASSGQNRPRLGDTEAFF. This CDR3, with the reference TRBV25-1 and TRBJ1-1 proteins standing in past its ends, gives the full variable domain EADIYQTPRYLVIGTGKKITLECSQTMGHDKMYWYQQDPGMELHLIHYSYGVNSTEKGDLSSESTVSRIRTEHFPLTLESARPSHTSQYLCASSGQNRPRLGDTEAFFGQGTRLTVV.